The text below deals with one T cell receptor beta chain. Data came from immunoSEQ multiplex PCR; TCRdb stores just in-frame clones and leaves some out. The sample lists about 89,000 clones, 90% to 95% occurring once. V shed 6 bases, J shed 1 base, and the junction held 8 bases outside the gene matches. CDR1 is SQVTM and CDR2 is ANQGSEA in the germline V gene. CDR3 size: 15 residues. The source of the sample is a study of T cell changes during pregnancy in multiple sclerosis. This receptor was taken from a female donor in good health, enrolled as a control in a pregnancy study. The sample here was peripheral blood, taken after pregnancy. The chain recombines TRBV29-1 with TRBJ2-1; TRBD2 matches at 8 bases. CDR3 bases: TGCAGCGTCAGCCGGGGGGGACAATCCTACAATGAGCAGTTCTTC. Protein sequence: CSVSRGGQSYNEQFF.